This T cell receptor (beta chain) was captured in a study of CD4 T cells in relation to SARS-CoV-2 and coronaviruses. The unexposed donors gave CD4+ T cells in about 2011-2018, prior to COVID-19. Naive and memory CD4+ T cells came from enriched cryopreserved PBMCs. The data were produced by immunoSEQ multiplex PCR, yet TCRdb's version contains in-frame clones alone and is incomplete. The sample has around 62,000 clones; roughly 93% are singletons. V lost 0 bases and J 8 bases, leaving 6 bases between the germline ends. The V gene's germline CDR1 is SGDLS and CDR2 YYNGEE. The CDR3 loop spans 12 amino acids.

Sample: naive CD4+ T cells from PBMCs. Indicated subset: naive CD4+ T cells isolated by negative enrichment. V is TRBV9 and J is TRBJ2-1; D possibly corresponds to TRBD1 (6 bases). The origin of this receptor is a human donor in good health. Here the CDR3 reads CASSVGGHEQFF. CDR3 nucleotides: TGTGCCAGCAGCGTAGGGGGGCATGAGCAGTTCTTC.